This record covers a single T cell receptor (beta chain). Its antigen remains unidentified. CDR3 size: 12 residues. Germline CDR1 WSHSY, CDR2 SAAADI. V lost 5 bases and J lost 4, with 8 bases in between. The sample comes from a study of neoadjuvant anti-PD-1 for oral cavity cancer. As for the study in general: Non-progressing patients received a fourth nivolumab dose near day 43, then surgery on days 50-56.

Time point: after neoadjuvant nivolumab, at surgical resection. The study's findings and limits: Only three patients per response group were TCR-analyzed; validation needed.

The data were produced by immunoSEQ multiplex PCR, yet TCRdb's version contains in-frame clones alone and is incomplete. The profile shows just under 70,000 clones, around 84% of them singletons. This sequence was found in a person aged 35-79 years with oral cavity squamous cell carcinoma. The chain links TRBV10-2 to TRBJ2-5; D is ambiguous. Specimen: PBMCs, collected after nivolumab (anti-PD-1) treatment. CDR3 nucleotides: TGCGCCAGCAGTCCTCTCAGAGAGACCCAGTACTTC. Its translation: CASSPLRETQYF.